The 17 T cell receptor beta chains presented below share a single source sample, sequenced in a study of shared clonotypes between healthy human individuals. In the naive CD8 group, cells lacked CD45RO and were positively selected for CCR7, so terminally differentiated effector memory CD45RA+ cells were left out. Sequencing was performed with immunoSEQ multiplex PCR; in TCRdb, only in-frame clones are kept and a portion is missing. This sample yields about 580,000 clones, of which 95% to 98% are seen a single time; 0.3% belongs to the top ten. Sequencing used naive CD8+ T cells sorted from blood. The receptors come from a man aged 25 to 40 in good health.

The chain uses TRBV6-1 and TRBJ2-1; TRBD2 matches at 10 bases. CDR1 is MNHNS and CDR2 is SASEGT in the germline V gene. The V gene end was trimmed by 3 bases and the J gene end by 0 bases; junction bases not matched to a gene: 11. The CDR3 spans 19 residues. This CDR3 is CASSEQREGLSFSYNEQFF. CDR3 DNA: TGTGCCAGCAGTGAGCAGCGGGAGGGACTATCTTTCTCCTACAATGAGCAGTTCTTC.

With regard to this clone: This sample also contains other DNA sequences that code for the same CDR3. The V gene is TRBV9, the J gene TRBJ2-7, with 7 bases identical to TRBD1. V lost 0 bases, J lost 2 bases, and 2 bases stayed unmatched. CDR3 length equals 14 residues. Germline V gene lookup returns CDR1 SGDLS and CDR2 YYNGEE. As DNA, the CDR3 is TGTGCCAGCAGCGTAGGACAGGGCCCCTACGAGCAGTACTTC. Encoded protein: CASSVGQGPYEQYF.

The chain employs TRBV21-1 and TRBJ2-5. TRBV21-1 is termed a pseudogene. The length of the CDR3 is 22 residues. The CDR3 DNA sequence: TGTGCCAGCAGCAAACGTCGGGTCTCTCTCCAGGCTCAAACCCCAACACAGGAGACCCAGTACTTC. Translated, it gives CASSKRRVSLQAQTPTQETQYF.

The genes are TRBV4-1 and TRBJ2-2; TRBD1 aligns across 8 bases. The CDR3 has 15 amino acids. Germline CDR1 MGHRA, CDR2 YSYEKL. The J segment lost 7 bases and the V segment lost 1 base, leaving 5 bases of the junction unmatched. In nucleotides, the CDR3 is TGCGCCAGCAGCCAAGGACAGGGGATAATCGGGGAGCTGTTTTTT. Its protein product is CASSQGQGIIGELFF.

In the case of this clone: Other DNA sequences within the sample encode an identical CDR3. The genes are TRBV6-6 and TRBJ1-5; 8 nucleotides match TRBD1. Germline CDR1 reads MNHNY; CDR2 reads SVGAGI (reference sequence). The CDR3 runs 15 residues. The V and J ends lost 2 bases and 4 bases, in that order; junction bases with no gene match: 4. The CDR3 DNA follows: TGTGCCAGCAGTTACAGCGGACAGGGAAATCAGCCCCAGCATTTT. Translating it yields CASSYSGQGNQPQHF.

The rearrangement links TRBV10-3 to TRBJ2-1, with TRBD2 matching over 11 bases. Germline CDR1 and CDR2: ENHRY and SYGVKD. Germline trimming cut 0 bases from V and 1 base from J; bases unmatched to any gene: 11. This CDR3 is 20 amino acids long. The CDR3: CAISESSLTSGDWSYNEQFF. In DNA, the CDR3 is TGTGCCATCAGTGAGTCTTCTCTGACTAGCGGGGATTGGTCCTACAATGAGCAGTTCTTC.

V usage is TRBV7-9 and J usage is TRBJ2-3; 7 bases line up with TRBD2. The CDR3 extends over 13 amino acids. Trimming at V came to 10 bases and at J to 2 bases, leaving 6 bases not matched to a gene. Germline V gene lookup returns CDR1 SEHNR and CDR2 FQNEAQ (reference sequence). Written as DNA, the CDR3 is TGTGCCACCAGGGAGGGCTCCACAGATACGCAGTATTTT. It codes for CATREGSTDTQYF.

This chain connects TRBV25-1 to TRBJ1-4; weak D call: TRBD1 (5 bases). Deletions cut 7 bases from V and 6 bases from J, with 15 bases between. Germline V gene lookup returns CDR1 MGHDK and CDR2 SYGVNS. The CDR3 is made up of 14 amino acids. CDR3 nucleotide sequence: TGTGCCAGCACCCCTGGGGGGATGGATGAAAAACTGTTTTTT. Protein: CASTPGGMDEKLFF.

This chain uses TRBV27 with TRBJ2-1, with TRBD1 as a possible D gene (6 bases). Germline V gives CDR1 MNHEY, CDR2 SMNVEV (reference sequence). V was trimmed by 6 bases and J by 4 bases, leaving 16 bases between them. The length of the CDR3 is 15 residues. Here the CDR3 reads CASSLTGTLYNEQFF. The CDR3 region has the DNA TGTGCCAGCAGCTTAACCGGGACACTTTACAATGAGCAGTTCTTC.

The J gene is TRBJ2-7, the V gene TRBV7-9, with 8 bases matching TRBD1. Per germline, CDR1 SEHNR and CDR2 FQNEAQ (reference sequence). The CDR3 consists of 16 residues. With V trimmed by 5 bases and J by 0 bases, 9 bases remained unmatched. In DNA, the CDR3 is TGTGCCAGCAGCCCTAAGGGCGGACAGGGCTCCTACGAGCAGTACTTC. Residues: CASSPKGGQGSYEQYF.

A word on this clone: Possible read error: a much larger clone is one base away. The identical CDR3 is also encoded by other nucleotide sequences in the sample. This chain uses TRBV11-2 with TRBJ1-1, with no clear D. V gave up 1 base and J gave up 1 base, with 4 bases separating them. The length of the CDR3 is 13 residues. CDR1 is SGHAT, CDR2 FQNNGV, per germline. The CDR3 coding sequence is TGTGCCAGCAGCTTAGGAGGGAACACTGAAGCTTTCTTT. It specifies CASSLGGNTEAFF.

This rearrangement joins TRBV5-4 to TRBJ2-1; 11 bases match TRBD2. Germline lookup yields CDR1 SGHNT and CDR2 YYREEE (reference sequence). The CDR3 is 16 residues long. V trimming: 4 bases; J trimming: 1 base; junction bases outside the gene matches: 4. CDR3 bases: TGTGCCAGCAGCCCAGGGACTAGCGGTTCCTACAATGAGCAGTTCTTC. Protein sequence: CASSPGTSGSYNEQFF.

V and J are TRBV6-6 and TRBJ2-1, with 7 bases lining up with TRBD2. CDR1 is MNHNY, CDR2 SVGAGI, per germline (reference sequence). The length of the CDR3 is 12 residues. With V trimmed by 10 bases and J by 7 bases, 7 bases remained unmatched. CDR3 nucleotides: TGTGCCACCTCCTATAGCGGGAATGAGCAGTTCTTC. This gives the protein CATSYSGNEQFF.

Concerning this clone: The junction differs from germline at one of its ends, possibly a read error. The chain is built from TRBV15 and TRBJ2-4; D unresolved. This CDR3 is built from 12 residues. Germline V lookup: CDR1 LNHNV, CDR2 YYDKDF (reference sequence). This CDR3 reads CASSRDTSIQYF. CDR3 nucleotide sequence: TGTGCCTCCAGCAGAGATACGAGCATTCAGTACTTC.

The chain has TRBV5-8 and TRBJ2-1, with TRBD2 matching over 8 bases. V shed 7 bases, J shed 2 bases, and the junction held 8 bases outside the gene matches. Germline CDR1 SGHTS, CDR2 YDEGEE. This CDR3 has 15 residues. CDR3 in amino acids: CASRLETSAYNEQFF. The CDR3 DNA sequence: TGTGCCAGCCGGCTCGAGACTAGCGCCTACAATGAGCAGTTCTTC.

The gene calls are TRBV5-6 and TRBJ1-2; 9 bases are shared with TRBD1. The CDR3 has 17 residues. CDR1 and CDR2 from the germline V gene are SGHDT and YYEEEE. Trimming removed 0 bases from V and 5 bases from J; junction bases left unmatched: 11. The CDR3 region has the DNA TGTGCCAGCAGCTTGGCTGCGAACAGGGGGCTGGGGTATGGCTACACCTTC. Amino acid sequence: CASSLAANRGLGYGYTF.

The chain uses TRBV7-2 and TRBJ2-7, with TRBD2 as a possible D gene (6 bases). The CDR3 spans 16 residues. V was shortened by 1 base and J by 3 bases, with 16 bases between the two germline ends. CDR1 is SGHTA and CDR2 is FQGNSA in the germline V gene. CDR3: CASSLGDSTPLYEQYF. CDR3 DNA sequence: TGTGCCAGCAGCTTAGGGGACTCCACCCCCCTCTACGAGCAGTACTTC.